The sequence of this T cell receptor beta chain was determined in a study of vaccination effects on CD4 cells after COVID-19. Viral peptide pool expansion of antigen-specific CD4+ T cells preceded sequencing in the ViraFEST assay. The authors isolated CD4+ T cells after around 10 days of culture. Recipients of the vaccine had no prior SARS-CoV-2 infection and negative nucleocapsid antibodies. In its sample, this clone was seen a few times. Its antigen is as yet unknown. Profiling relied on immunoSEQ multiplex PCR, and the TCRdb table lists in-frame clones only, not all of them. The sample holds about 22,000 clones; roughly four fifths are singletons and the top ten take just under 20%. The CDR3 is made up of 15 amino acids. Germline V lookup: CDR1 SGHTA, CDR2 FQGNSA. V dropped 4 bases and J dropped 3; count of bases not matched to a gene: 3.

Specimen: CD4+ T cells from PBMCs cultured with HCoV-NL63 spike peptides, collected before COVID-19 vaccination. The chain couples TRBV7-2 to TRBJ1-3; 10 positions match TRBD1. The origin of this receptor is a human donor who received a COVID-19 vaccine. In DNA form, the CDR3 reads TGTGCCAGCAGCTCGGGACAGGGGAGTGGAAACACCATATATTTT. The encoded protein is CASSSGQGSGNTIYF. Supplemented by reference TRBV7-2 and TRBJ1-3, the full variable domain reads GAGVSQSPSNKVTEKGKDVELRCDPISGHTALYWYRQSLGQGLEFLIYFQGNSAPDKSGLPSDRFSAERTGGSVSTLTIQRTQQEDSAVYLCASSSGQGSGNTIYFGEGSWLTVV.